The next 25 T cell receptor beta chains were all read from a single sample in a study of shared clonotypes between healthy human individuals. TCRdb's table, derived via immunoSEQ multiplex PCR, lists solely in-frame clones and lacks some. In the table there are about 980,000 clones, around 80% of which are singletons. Specimen: memory CD4+ T cells sorted from blood. This sample's subset: CD45RA-negative fraction. The receptor source for this set is a young man in good health.

CDR3 coding DNA: TGTGCCAGCAGCTTGTCCGGGGTAGGTACAGATACGCAGTATTTT. Translating it yields CASSLSGVGTDTQYF. The V gene is TRBV7-3, the J gene TRBJ2-3; the D gene is possibly TRBD2 (5 bases). V lost 3 bases to trimming and J lost 3 bases, with 13 bases between them. This CDR3 is 15 amino acids long. The germline V gene has CDR1 SGHTA and CDR2 FQGTGA. Filled out from reference TRBV7-3 and TRBJ2-3, the complete variable domain reads GAGVSQTPSNKVTEKGKYVELRCDPISGHTALYWYRQSLGQGPEFLIYFQGTGAADDSGLPNDRFFAVRPEGSVSTLKIQRTERGDSAVYLCASSLSGVGTDTQYFGPGTRLTVL.

The rearrangement links TRBV30 to TRBJ2-3, with D unclear. Trimming shortened V by 5 bases and J by 0 bases, and 6 bases separated the two germline ends. The CDR3 runs to 12 residues. Germline values: CDR1 GTSNPN, CDR2 SVGIG (reference sequence). The CDR3 reads CAWDLSTDTQYF. In DNA form, the CDR3 reads TGTGCCTGGGACCTAAGCACAGATACGCAGTATTTT.

CDR3 protein: CASSFGDRVNNEQFF. CDR3 bases: TGTGCCAGCAGCTTCGGCGACAGGGTAAACAATGAGCAGTTCTTC. V and J are TRBV7-3 and TRBJ2-1; 7 nucleotides line up with TRBD1. This CDR3 is built from 15 residues. From germline, CDR1 is SGHTA and CDR2 FQGTGA. The trim removed 3 bases at V and 5 bases at J, leaving 7 bases unmatched.

The J gene is TRBJ1-3, the V gene TRBV6-1, with 8 nucleotides matching TRBD1. Germline V lookup: CDR1 MNHNS, CDR2 SASEGT. The CDR3 runs to 16 residues. Unmatched junction bases numbered 3, after V lost 1 base and J lost 1 base. The CDR3, as DNA: TGTGCCAGCAGTGAAGGGCAGGGGGCATCTGGAAACACCATATATTTT. Translated: CASSEGQGASGNTIYF.

This chain connects TRBV18 to TRBJ2-7; 8 nucleotides agree with TRBD1. After removal of 3 bases from V and 3 bases from J, the junction contained 13 bases not matched to a gene. This CDR3 comprises 17 residues. CDR1 is KGHSH, CDR2 LQKENI, per germline. CDR3 DNA: TGTGCCAGCTCACCCGTGGCAGGGGGCACAATGGGCTACGAGCAGTACTTC. Translating it yields CASSPVAGGTMGYEQYF.

V gene TRBV7-2 combines with J gene TRBJ1-2, with 9 bases identical to TRBD1. The V gene end was trimmed by 1 base and the J gene end by 2 bases; junction bases not matched to a gene: 5. CDR3 length: 16 amino acids. Per the germline V gene, CDR1 is SGHTA and CDR2 is FQGNSA. This chain's CDR3 is CASSLGEGQGNYGYTF. Here the CDR3 DNA reads TGTGCCAGCAGCTTAGGCGAGGGACAGGGAAACTATGGCTACACCTTC.

The gene calls are TRBV30 and TRBJ2-5; TRBD2 aligns across 9 bases. Germline loops: CDR1 GTSNPN, CDR2 SVGIG (reference sequence). This CDR3 has 15 amino acids. The V gene end was trimmed by 2 bases and the J gene end by 1 base; junction bases not matched to a gene: 5. This chain's CDR3 is CAWSRRGLAQETQYF. CDR3 coding DNA: TGTGCCTGGAGTCGACGGGGACTAGCCCAAGAGACCCAGTACTTC.

CDR3 region: CASSRDGLTYEQYF. In DNA, the CDR3 is TGCGCCAGCAGCAGGGACGGCCTAACCTACGAGCAGTACTTC. V usage is TRBV5-1 and J usage is TRBJ2-7; D tentatively fits TRBD1 or TRBD2 (5 bases each). Germline loops: CDR1 SGHRS, CDR2 YFSETQ. The V gene lost 4 bases and the J gene lost 2 bases, with 13 bases spanning the gap. CDR3 length: 14 amino acids.

V usage is TRBV5-1 and J usage is TRBJ1-4; D unclear. V shed 1 base and J shed 0 bases, with 10 bases lying between them. The CDR3 is 16 residues long. Germline-derived CDR1 and CDR2 are SGHRS and YFSETQ. This CDR3 is CASSLSFQATNEKLFF. In nucleotides, the CDR3 is TGCGCCAGCAGCTTGAGTTTCCAGGCAACTAATGAAAAACTGTTTTTT.

The chain carries TRBV30 and TRBJ1-1, with 7 bases that match TRBD1. The CDR3 is made up of 14 amino acids. Germline assignment: CDR1 GTSNPN and CDR2 SVGIG (reference sequence). V shed 4 bases and J 1 base; nucleotides not matched to a gene: 6. CDR3 coding DNA: TGTGCCTGGACACAGGGGCTAAGGAACACTGAAGCTTTCTTT. Residues: CAWTQGLRNTEAFF. Using reference TRBV30 and TRBJ1-1 for the parts outside the CDR3, the full variable domain is SQTIHQWPATLVQPVGSPLSLECTVEGTSNPNLYWYRQAAGRGLQLLFYSVGIGQISSEVPQNLSASRPQDRQFILSSKKLLLSDSGFYLCAWTQGLRNTEAFFGQGTRLTVV.

On this clone itself: Within the sample, other DNA sequences also encode this same CDR3. The CDR3 sequence is CAISGANYGYTF. CDR3 nucleotides: TGTGCCATCAGTGGAGCAAACTATGGCTACACCTTC. The genes are TRBV10-3 and TRBJ1-2; the D is unclear. Trimming left V 4 bases short and J 2 bases short, with 5 bases between. The length of the CDR3 is 12 residues. The germline CDR1 and CDR2 sequences are ENHRY and SYGVKD.

The chain employs TRBV4-1 and TRBJ2-5; 11 nucleotides match TRBD2. The J segment lost 3 bases and the V segment lost 1 base, leaving 4 bases of the junction unmatched. This CDR3 is 16 amino acids long. CDR1 is MGHRA, CDR2 YSYEKL, per germline. The CDR3, as DNA: TGCGCCAGCAGCCAAGCTACTAGCGGGGGAGAAGAGACCCAGTACTTC. It specifies CASSQATSGGEETQYF.

This rearrangement joins TRBV2 to TRBJ2-1; D is unclear. The V and J ends lost 7 bases and 8 bases respectively, with 15 bases between them. The germline V gene has CDR1 SNHLY and CDR2 FYNNEI. This CDR3 region has 13 residues. Written as DNA, the CDR3 is TGTGCCAGCAAGGTCATCAACGGCGATGAGCAGTTCTTC. The encoded protein is CASKVINGDEQFF.

The chain uses TRBV4-1 and TRBJ1-2; the D is unclear. This CDR3 contains 15 residues. The V gene lost 1 base and the J gene lost 4 bases, with 13 bases spanning the gap. The germline gives CDR1 MGHRA, CDR2 YSYEKL. CDR3 protein: CASSQGQGSAYGYTF. CDR3 sequence (DNA): TGCGCCAGCAGCCAAGGCCAAGGATCCGCCTATGGCTACACCTTC.

This clone was seen a few times. The rearrangement uses TRBV6-5 and TRBJ1-1; 9 nucleotides align to TRBD1. Trimming removed 5 bases from V and 5 bases from J; junction bases left unmatched: 3. CDR1 is MNHEY and CDR2 is SVGAGI in the germline V gene. CDR3 size: 13 residues. Written as DNA, the CDR3 is TGTGCCAGCAGTGGGACAGGGAGGACTGAAGCTTTCTTT. It yields the protein CASSGTGRTEAFF.

This rearrangement joins TRBV6-1 to TRBJ2-1; unclear D gene. The CDR3 is 15 residues long. V dropped 3 bases and J dropped 8 bases, with 17 bases sitting between them. The V gene's germline CDR1 is MNHNS and CDR2 SASEGT. The DNA of the CDR3 is TGTGCCAGCAGTGAGATAGAGAATTTAGGCGATGAGCAGTTCTTC. Its translation is CASSEIENLGDEQFF.

About this clone: The germline gene is not matched at one end of the junction; a read error may be the cause. This chain connects TRBV7-7 to TRBJ2-2; D remains ambiguous. The CDR3 length is 14 residues. Germline CDR1 and CDR2: SSHAT and FNYEAQ (reference sequence). CDR3 region: CASSQSRNTGELFF. CDR3 nucleotides: TGTGCTAGCAGCCAGAGCAGGAACACCGGGGAGCTGTTTTTT.

This clone has just one count. The chain carries TRBV5-4 and TRBJ2-5; D unclear. Trimming removed 1 base from V and 5 bases from J, with 12 bases in between. The CDR3 totals 14 residues. CDR1 SGHNT and CDR2 YYREEE come from the germline V gene (reference sequence). Written as DNA, the CDR3 is TGTGCCAGCAGCTTGAGGGATACCAGGGAGACCCAGTACTTC. Translated: CASSLRDTRETQYF.

The chain links TRBV6-5 to TRBJ2-7; D call uncertain. V shed 6 bases and J shed 3 bases, with 18 bases lying between them. The CDR3 has 15 residues. Looked up from germline, CDR1 is MNHEY and CDR2 is SVGAGI. As DNA, the CDR3 is TGTGCCAGCAGCTCCGAGGCGTTGGGCCACTACGAGCAGTACTTC. Translated: CASSSEALGHYEQYF.

This chain links TRBV29-1 with TRBJ2-5; D might be TRBD2 (6 bases). Germline CDR1 is SQVTM and CDR2 is ANQGSEA. CDR3 length: 11 residues. V was trimmed by 7 bases and J by 5 bases, leaving 11 bases between them. CDR3 sequence: CSGGVRETQYF. CDR3 DNA: TGCAGCGGGGGGGTACGGGAGACCCAGTACTTC. Together with reference TRBV29-1 and TRBJ2-5, the CDR3 gives the full variable domain: SAVISQKPSRDICQRGTSLTIQCQVDSQVTMMFWYRQQPGQSLTLIATANQGSEATYESGFVIDKFPISRPNLTFSTLTVSNMSPEDSSIYLCSGGVRETQYFGPGTRLLVL.

This sequence joins TRBV7-9 and TRBJ1-1; TRBD1 is a possible D gene (5 bases). CDR1 is SEHNR, CDR2 FQNEAQ, per germline (reference sequence). CDR3 length: 13 residues. Trimming cost V 3 bases and J 6 bases, with 11 bases left between them. CDR3 sequence: CASSFETGAEAFF. CDR3 nucleotides: TGTGCCAGCAGCTTTGAGACGGGGGCTGAAGCTTTCTTT.

This rearrangement joins TRBV19 to TRBJ2-1; TRBD1 agrees at 9 bases. The CDR3 has 13 amino acids. Trimming removed 7 bases from V and 8 bases from J; junction bases left unmatched: 6. Per the germline V gene, CDR1 is LNHDA and CDR2 is SQIVND (reference sequence). In DNA, the CDR3 is TGTGCCAGTACTCCTGACAGGGGGTATGAGCAGTTCTTC. Amino acids: CASTPDRGYEQFF.

The V gene is TRBV29-1, the J gene TRBJ1-2, with no clear D. Trimming cost V 3 bases and J 4 bases, with 18 bases left between them. Germline V gene lookup returns CDR1 SQVTM and CDR2 ANQGSEA. CDR3 length: 15 residues. The CDR3 protein is CSVDSIGTSAYGYTF. The CDR3 DNA is TGCAGCGTTGATTCGATTGGTACAAGCGCCTATGGCTACACCTTC.

This clone was observed once. Within the sample, other DNA sequences also encode this same CDR3. V usage is TRBV10-3 and J usage is TRBJ2-7, with a possible D match to TRBD1 (5 bases). V was trimmed by 3 bases and J by 3 bases, leaving 6 bases between them. CDR1 and CDR2 (germline): ENHRY, SYGVKD. CDR3 size: 12 residues. The CDR3 region has the DNA TGTGCCATCAGTGACCAGGGCTACGAGCAGTACTTC. Protein sequence: CAISDQGYEQYF.

The rearrangement uses TRBV5-6 and TRBJ2-1; unclear D gene. The CDR3 totals 15 residues. V gave up 2 bases and J gave up 4 bases, with 13 bases separating them. From germline, CDR1 is SGHDT and CDR2 YYEEEE. CDR3 loop: CASSFVGGTYNEQFF. The CDR3 DNA is TGTGCCAGCAGCTTTGTGGGCGGTACTTACAATGAGCAGTTCTTC.